A single sample gave rise to the 20 T cell receptor beta chains below, sequenced in a study of OX40 agonist ivuxolimab in advanced cancers. The method was immunoSEQ multiplex PCR; TCRdb's version includes in-frame clones alone and lacks a portion of them. The sample has tens of thousands of clones, roughly 80% seen once. The source material was CD4+ or CD8+ T cells sorted from blood, sampled in a trial of the OX40 agonist ivuxolimab. The receptors were sampled from an adult with an advanced solid tumor such as melanoma, head and neck, liver or kidney cancer.

The chain employs TRBV18 and TRBJ2-5; the D is unclear. The CDR3 runs to 14 residues. Germline CDR1 and CDR2: KGHSH and LQKENI. V was shortened by 0 bases and J by 3 bases, with 8 bases between the two germline ends. The CDR3 spells CASSPPSLKETQYF. The CDR3 nucleotides read TGTGCCAGCTCACCACCGAGTCTTAAAGAGACCCAGTACTTC.

CDR3 bases: TGTGCCAGCAGCTTGCCAGGGGGCCTAGCTTTCTTT. This gives the protein CASSLPGGLAFF. This chain joins TRBV5-6 and TRBJ1-1; 8 positions agree with TRBD1. There are 12 residues in the CDR3. Germline V CDR1 and CDR2: SGHDT, YYEEEE. V shed 1 base and J 10 bases; nucleotides not matched to a gene: 3. Variable domain in full (rest from reference TRBV5-6 and TRBJ1-1): DAGVTQSPTHLIKTRGQQVTLRCSPKSGHDTVSWYQQALGQGPQFIFQYYEEEERQRGNFPDRFSGHQFPNYSSELNVNALLLGDSALYLCASSLPGGLAFFGQGTRLTVV.

The genes are TRBV11-3 and TRBJ2-5; D is ambiguous. CDR1 SGHNT and CDR2 YENEEA come from the germline V gene. CDR3 size: 13 residues. V lost 0 bases and J lost 4, with 6 bases in between. CDR3 DNA: TGTGCCAGCAGCTTAGAAGCGCGAGAGACCCAGTACTTC. Translation: CASSLEARETQYF.

This clone was detected only once. The rearrangement uses TRBV7-2 and TRBJ1-5; D is uncertain. Trimming stripped 3 bases from V and 4 bases from J, with 10 bases between. Germline V lookup: CDR1 SGHTA, CDR2 FQGNSA. CDR3 length: 14 residues. The CDR3 is CASSFSGSNQPQHF. In nucleotides, the CDR3 is TGTGCCAGCAGCTTCTCGGGATCGAATCAGCCCCAGCATTTT.

This sequence joins TRBV7-6 and TRBJ2-2, with 7 bases fitting TRBD2. Germline V gene lookup returns CDR1 SGHVS and CDR2 FNYEAQ. CDR3 length: 18 residues. V lost 1 base to trimming and J lost 4 bases; unmatched junction nucleotides: 12. The chain's CDR3 is CASSLVVGGRGGTGELFF. CDR3 DNA: TGTGCCAGCAGCTTAGTCGTTGGCGGGAGAGGTGGCACCGGGGAGCTGTTTTTT.

The count of this clone is one. The rearrangement links TRBV13 to TRBJ2-3; D unresolved. The CDR3 has 14 amino acids. CDR1 and CDR2 from the germline V gene are PRHDT and FYEKMQ (reference sequence). V was cut by 0 bases and J by 0 bases, with 4 bases left in between. The CDR3 reads CASSLGVSTDTQYF. In nucleotides, the CDR3 is TGTGCCAGCAGCTTAGGTGTTAGCACAGATACGCAGTATTTT. The variable domain in full, with the rest retrieved from reference TRBV13 and TRBJ2-3, is AAGVIQSPRHLIKEKRETATLKCYPIPRHDTVYWYQQGPGQDPQFLISFYEKMQSDKGSIPDRFSAQQFSDYHSELNMSSLELGDSALYFCASSLGVSTDTQYFGPGTRLTVL.

The chain is built from TRBV6-4 and TRBJ1-1; no clear D gene. V lost 4 bases and J lost 6, with 12 bases in between. The germline CDR1 and CDR2 sequences are MRHNA and SNTAGT. The CDR3 totals 13 residues. The CDR3 nucleotides read TGTGCCAGCAGTGCTAACAGCGAATCTGAAGCTTTCTTT. Its protein is CASSANSESEAFF.

The gene calls are TRBV29-1 and TRBJ2-1; possible D gene TRBD2, 5 bases. V dropped 4 bases and J dropped 0 bases, with 13 bases sitting between them. The CDR3 has 15 amino acids. CDR1 and CDR2 from the germline V gene are SQVTM and ANQGSEA. Here the CDR3 DNA reads TGCAGCGTTGTTGGAGGATTTAGCTCCTACAATGAGCAGTTCTTC. It specifies CSVVGGFSSYNEQFF.

This sequence joins TRBV6-1 and TRBJ2-5, with 8 bases lining up with TRBD1. With V trimmed by 6 bases and J by 2 bases, 2 bases remained unmatched. The CDR3 totals 13 residues. Germline lookup yields CDR1 MNHNS and CDR2 SASEGT. The DNA for the CDR3 is TGTGCCAGCAGGCAGGGGGCGCAAGAGACCCAGTACTTC. Residues: CASRQGAQETQYF.

This chain connects TRBV5-1 to TRBJ1-5; the D is unclear. There are 17 residues in the CDR3. Trimming shortened V by 6 bases and J by 0 bases, and 19 bases separated the two germline ends. Germline V gene data show CDR1 as SGHRS and CDR2 as YFSETQ. CDR3 sequence (DNA): TGCGCCAGCATGGCCAGACCAAAACATCATAGCAATCAGCCCCAGCATTTT. It is translated as CASMARPKHHSNQPQHF.

Only one count was recorded for this clone. V usage is TRBV5-6 and J usage is TRBJ1-3; D is undetermined. V was trimmed by 0 bases and J by 0 bases, leaving 7 bases between them. The CDR3 contains 15 residues. Germline V gene data show CDR1 as SGHDT and CDR2 as YYEEEE. CDR3 amino acids: CASSLDRASGNTIYF. CDR3 DNA sequence: TGTGCCAGCAGCTTGGATAGGGCCTCTGGAAACACCATATATTTT.

This chain links TRBV5-6 with TRBJ1-5; D is possibly TRBD1 (6 bases). The germline V and J ends were trimmed by 3 bases and 7 bases, with 14 bases remaining between them. Germline CDR1 is SGHDT and CDR2 is YYEEEE. The CDR3 runs 14 residues. CDR3 region: CASSSTGYDQPQHF. CDR3 in DNA: TGTGCCAGCAGCTCAACAGGGTATGACCAGCCCCAGCATTTT.

This chain links TRBV6-6 with TRBJ2-7; D is possibly TRBD1 or TRBD2 (6 bases each). Germline V gene lookup returns CDR1 MNHNY and CDR2 SVGAGI (reference sequence). V lost 7 bases and J lost 1, with 17 bases in between. There are 15 residues in the CDR3. The CDR3 bases are TGTGCCAGCAACCCCCGGGCGGGACATTCCTACGAGCAGTACTTC. Translated: CASNPRAGHSYEQYF.

The V gene is TRBV7-9, the J gene TRBJ2-3; the D call may be TRBD1 or TRBD2 (5 bases each). This CDR3 contains 15 residues. V was trimmed by 1 base and J by 2 bases, leaving 10 bases between them. Germline V gene lookup returns CDR1 SEHNR and CDR2 FQNEAQ (reference sequence). The CDR3: CASSLGDGNTDTQYF. The CDR3 DNA is TGTGCCAGCAGCTTAGGGGACGGGAACACAGATACGCAGTATTTT.

The V and J genes are TRBV6-4 and TRBJ1-1; a possible D gene is TRBD1 (6 bases). V lost 6 bases and J lost 3, with 11 bases in between. The CDR3 contains 13 residues. CDR1 is MRHNA, CDR2 SNTAGT, per germline. The CDR3 sequence: CASRAGVDTEAFF. In DNA, the CDR3 is TGTGCCAGCAGAGCAGGGGTGGACACTGAAGCTTTCTTT.

The chain links TRBV10-3 to TRBJ1-1; possible D gene TRBD1, 6 bases. CDR1 is ENHRY and CDR2 is SYGVKD in the germline V gene. The CDR3 spans 12 residues. Trimming shortened V by 3 bases and J by 6 bases, and 8 bases separated the two germline ends. The chain's CDR3 is CAISDGGPEAFF. The CDR3 nucleotides are TGTGCCATCAGTGACGGGGGCCCTGAAGCTTTCTTT.

V is TRBV18 and J is TRBJ2-1; TRBD2 might be the D (5 bases). Trimming cost V 2 bases and J 6 bases, with 23 bases left between them. Looked up from germline, CDR1 is KGHSH and CDR2 is LQKENI. The CDR3 consists of 18 residues. CDR3: CASSPYIPASLTPNEQFF. The CDR3 nucleotides read TGTGCCAGCTCACCATACATCCCAGCTAGCCTAACCCCCAATGAGCAGTTCTTC.

This clone was detected only once. The chain has TRBV5-8 and TRBJ2-7, with 9 bases matching TRBD1. CDR1 and CDR2 (germline): SGHTS, YDEGEE. With 4 bases clipped from V and 6 bases from J, the junction kept 11 bases outside the gene matches. The CDR3 covers 15 residues. CDR3 loop: CASSNRPGQGVEQYF. CDR3 DNA sequence: TGTGCCAGCAGCAATCGTCCGGGACAGGGTGTCGAGCAGTACTTC.

The chain combines TRBV20-1 with TRBJ1-4; D not resolved. Trimming pared 3 bases from V and 8 bases from J, leaving 7 bases between. The CDR3 sequence is 11 residues long. Germline V gene sequence: CDR1 DFQATT, CDR2 SNEGSKA (reference sequence). Here the CDR3 DNA reads TGCAGTGCTAGGATACAGGAAAAACTGTTTTTT. It yields the protein CSARIQEKLFF.

The J gene is TRBJ1-2, the V gene TRBV6-1; a possible D gene is TRBD1 (5 bases). This CDR3 spans 14 amino acids. V was shortened by 7 bases and J by 0 bases, with 12 bases between the two germline ends. Germline V gene sequence: CDR1 MNHNS, CDR2 SASEGT. The CDR3 sequence is CASMRAGTNYGYTF. CDR3 nucleotide sequence: TGTGCCAGCATGAGGGCAGGGACTAACTATGGCTACACCTTC.